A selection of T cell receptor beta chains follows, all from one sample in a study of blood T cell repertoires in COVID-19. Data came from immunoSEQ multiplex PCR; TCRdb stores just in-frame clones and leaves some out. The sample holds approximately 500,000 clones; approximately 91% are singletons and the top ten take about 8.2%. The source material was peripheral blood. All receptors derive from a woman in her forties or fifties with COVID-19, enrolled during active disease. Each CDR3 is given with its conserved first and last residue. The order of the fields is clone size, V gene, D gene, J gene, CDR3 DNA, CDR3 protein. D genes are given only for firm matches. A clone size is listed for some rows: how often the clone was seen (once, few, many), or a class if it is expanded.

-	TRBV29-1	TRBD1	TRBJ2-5	TGCAGCGCCCGGCCCGGGACAGGAAAAGAGACCCAGTACTTC	CSARPGTGKETQYF
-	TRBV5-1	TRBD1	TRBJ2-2	TGCGCCAGCAGCTACCAGGGGGAGAACACCGGGGAGCTGTTTTTT	CASSYQGENTGELFF
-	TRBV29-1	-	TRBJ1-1	TGCAGCGCCGTTCCCAGCAGGGGTTCTGAAGCTTTCTTT	CSAVPSRGSEAFF
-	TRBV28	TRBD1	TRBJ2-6	TGTGCCAGCAGTTTGCCTGGGACAGGGGTGGGGGCCAACGTCCTGACTTTC	CASSLPGTGVGANVLTF
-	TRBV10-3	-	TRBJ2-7	TGTGCCACAACAGGGCCTCGGAGCTCCTACGAGCAGTACTTC	CATTGPRSSYEQYF
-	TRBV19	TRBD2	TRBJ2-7	TGTGCCAGTAGCGAGTCCGTGGGGGGGGCCTACGAGCAGTACTTC	CASSESVGGAYEQYF
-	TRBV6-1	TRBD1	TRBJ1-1	TGTGCCAGCAGTGACGACAGGGCGGAAGCTTTCTTT	CASSDDRAEAFF
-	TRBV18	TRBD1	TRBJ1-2	TGTGCCAGTTCCCAATCAGGGGGCGCGCGTGATGGCTACACCTTC	CASSQSGGARDGYTF
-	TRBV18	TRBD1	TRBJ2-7	TGTGCCAGCTCACCCTCTTCGGACAGGCGCTCTTCCTACGAGCAGTACTTC	CASSPSSDRRSSYEQYF
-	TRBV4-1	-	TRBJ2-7	TGCGCCAGCAGCCAGGGTGACTCGTTGGCGACCTACGAGCAGTACTTC	CASSQGDSLATYEQYF
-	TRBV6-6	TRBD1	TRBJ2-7	TGTGCCAGCAGAGCAAGGACAGGAAGATACCCTTCCGAGCAGTACTTC	CASRARTGRYPSEQYF
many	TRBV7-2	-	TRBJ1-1	TGTGCCAGCAGCTTAGGTTCGGGGGGGAGGACTGAAGCTTTCTTT	CASSLGSGGRTEAFF
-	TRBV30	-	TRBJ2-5	TGTGCCTGGAGTGTAGGGGCGGGGTCGGGGACCCAGTACTTC	CAWSVGAGSGTQYF
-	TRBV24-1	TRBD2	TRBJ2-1	TGTGCCACCAGTGATTTCCGCGGGGGGCTGCTCAATGAGCAGTTCTTC	CATSDFRGGLLNEQFF
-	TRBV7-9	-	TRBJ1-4	TGTGCCAGCAGCTTACCTAACAGGGAAATGAGGGCAACTAATGAAAAACTGTTTTTT	CASSLPNREMRATNEKLFF
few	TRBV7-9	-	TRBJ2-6	TGTGCCAGCGTTAAAGGGGTTGGCTCTGGGGCCAACGTCCTGACTTTC	CASVKGVGSGANVLTF
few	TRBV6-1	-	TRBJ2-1	TGTGCCAGCAGTGAATTGGGGGGGCGCAATGAGCAGTTCTTC	CASSELGGRNEQFF
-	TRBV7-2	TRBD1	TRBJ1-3	TGTGCCAGCAGCTTAGGTTCAGGGGGCAGAAACACCATATATTTT	CASSLGSGGRNTIYF
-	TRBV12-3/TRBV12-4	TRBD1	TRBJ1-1	TGTGCCAGCGCGACAGGGCGCGGCGCTGAAGCTTTCTTT	CASATGRGAEAFF
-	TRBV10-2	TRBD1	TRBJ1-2	TGCGCCAGCAATACCGACAGGGTTGAGGGCTACACCTTC	CASNTDRVEGYTF
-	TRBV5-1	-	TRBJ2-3	TGCGCCAGCAGCTCTCGAGACCGGGGAGAGGCAGATACGCAGTATTTT	CASSSRDRGEADTQYF
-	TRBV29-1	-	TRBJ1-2	TGCAGCGTTAGGAGAACAGGGACCACCGCTAACTATGGCTACACCTTC	CSVRRTGTTANYGYTF
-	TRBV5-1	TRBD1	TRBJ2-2	TGCGCCAGCAGCTTTGGACAGGGGCGATACACCGGGGAGCTGTTTTTT	CASSFGQGRYTGELFF
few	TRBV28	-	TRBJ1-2	TGTGCCAGCAGTTCCCCCGTCTATGGCTACACCTTC	CASSSPVYGYTF
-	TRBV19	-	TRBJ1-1	TGTGCCAGTAGTGGGCAGGGATCGTCGAACACTGAAGCTTTCTTT	CASSGQGSSNTEAFF
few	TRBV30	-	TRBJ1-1	TGTGCCTGGAGTGTATCTCTACTGGACATCGAAGCTTTCTTT	CAWSVSLLDIEAFF